The 26 T cell receptor beta chains given below trace back to one sample, sequenced in a study of T cell changes during pregnancy in multiple sclerosis. Sequenced by immunoSEQ multiplex PCR; TCRdb stores in-frame clones only, minus some. This sample has around 57,000 clones; more than 80% occur once, and the top ten carry 0.8% to 0.9%. The sequences come from peripheral blood, collected in the first trimester of pregnancy. The receptors shown here come from a female donor in good health, enrolled as a control in a pregnancy study.

The chain has TRBV6-6 and TRBJ1-6, with 7 bases identical to TRBD1. Trimming took 6 bases from V and 9 from J; bases not matched to a gene: 11. The germline gives CDR1 MNHNY, CDR2 SVGAGI (reference sequence). The CDR3 spans 15 residues. The CDR3 DNA sequence: TGTGCCAGCAGACCTTATACAGGGGAGGCTTCACCCCTCCACTTT. Translating gives CASRPYTGEASPLHF.

This clone has more than one count but fewer than ten. This chain connects TRBV5-6 to TRBJ1-2; D call uncertain. Deletions cut 2 bases from V and 5 bases from J, with 10 bases between. This CDR3 has 13 amino acids. In germline, CDR1 is SGHDT, CDR2 YYEEEE. CDR3: CASSFGPSYGYTF. The CDR3 DNA reads TGTGCCAGCAGCTTTGGTCCGAGTTATGGCTACACCTTC. Complete variable domain (other parts from reference TRBV5-6 and TRBJ1-2): DAGVTQSPTHLIKTRGQQVTLRCSPKSGHDTVSWYQQALGQGPQFIFQYYEEEERQRGNFPDRFSGHQFPNYSSELNVNALLLGDSALYLCASSFGPSYGYTFGSGTRLTVV.

The V and J genes are TRBV19 and TRBJ1-5; D ambiguous. Germline V gives CDR1 LNHDA, CDR2 SQIVND (reference sequence). The CDR3 is made up of 12 amino acids. V lost 5 bases, J lost 5 bases, and 7 bases lay in between. DNA for the CDR3: TGTGCCAGTAGTTACCGGTATCAGCCCCAGCATTTT. Translation gives CASSYRYQPQHF.

The chain is built from TRBV11-2 and TRBJ1-2; the D gene is possibly TRBD1 (5 bases). Trimming removed 5 bases at V and 2 bases at J, with 9 bases between. This CDR3 region has 13 residues. Looked up from germline, CDR1 is SGHAT and CDR2 is FQNNGV. The CDR3 region has the DNA TGTGCCAGCAGCCCTTACAGGAACTATGGCTACACCTTC. This encodes CASSPYRNYGYTF.

The chain joins TRBV30 to TRBJ1-6; possible D gene TRBD1, 6 bases. The V end lost 5 bases, the J end lost 8 bases, and 10 bases lay between the germline ends. Germline CDR1 and CDR2: GTSNPN and SVGIG (reference sequence). This CDR3 has 12 residues. The CDR3 DNA sequence: TGTGCCTGGGGGGACATAGATTCACCCCTCCACTTT. It is translated as CAWGDIDSPLHF.

This clone was counted between two and nine times. The chain is built from TRBV30 and TRBJ1-5; D may be TRBD1 (5 bases). The germline V and J ends were trimmed by 4 bases and 9 bases, with 16 bases remaining between them. Germline V CDR1 and CDR2: GTSNPN, SVGIG (reference sequence). This CDR3 has 13 residues. The CDR3 loop is CAWTERGTGPQHF. The CDR3 region has the DNA TGTGCCTGGACCGAAAGGGGTACGGGGCCCCAGCATTTT.

The chain is built from TRBV6-1 and TRBJ1-1; D not resolved. With 5 bases removed from V and 1 base from J, the gap between germline ends came to 11 bases. The CDR3 extends over 14 amino acids. From germline, CDR1 is MNHNS and CDR2 SASEGT. This chain's CDR3 is CASSLYNTNTEAFF. The DNA of the CDR3 is TGTGCCAGCAGTCTTTACAACACGAACACTGAAGCTTTCTTT.

The rearrangement links TRBV4-1 to TRBJ2-7; no clear D. The germline V and J ends were trimmed by 0 bases and 2 bases, with 8 bases remaining between them. CDR3 size: 14 residues. The germline gives CDR1 MGHRA, CDR2 YSYEKL. In nucleotides, the CDR3 is TGCGCCAGCAGCCAAGATTCCGGTACCTACGAGCAGTACTTC. It is translated as CASSQDSGTYEQYF.

V is TRBV5-8 and J is TRBJ1-5; no clear D. CDR1 is SGHTS, CDR2 YDEGEE, per germline. The CDR3 is made up of 13 amino acids. V lost 2 bases, J lost 10 bases, and 13 bases lay in between. CDR3 amino acids: CASSLPPITPQHF. The CDR3, as DNA: TGTGCCAGCAGCTTACCCCCCATTACACCCCAGCATTTT.

V gene TRBV6-4 combines with J gene TRBJ1-1, with 9 positions matching TRBD1. The CDR3 covers 13 residues. Germline CDR1 is MRHNA and CDR2 is SNTAGT. J was trimmed by 8 bases and V by 3 bases; bases with no gene match: 4. Written as DNA, the CDR3 is TGTGCCAGCAGTGAGGTGGGGACAGGGGAAGCTTTCTTT. The encoded protein is CASSEVGTGEAFF.

V and J are TRBV6-4 and TRBJ2-3, with 7 positions matching TRBD2. J lost 2 bases, V lost 9 bases, and 5 bases had no gene match. CDR3 length: 13 residues. Germline values: CDR1 MRHNA, CDR2 SNTAGT. CDR3 coding DNA: TGTGCCAGTGGGGAGGGGCACACAGATACGCAGTATTTT. Encoded protein: CASGEGHTDTQYF.

The J gene is TRBJ1-1, the V gene TRBV7-3, with D tentatively TRBD1 (5 bases). The CDR3 covers 14 residues. The germline V and J ends were trimmed by 2 bases and 4 bases, with 11 bases remaining between them. Germline loops: CDR1 SGHTA, CDR2 FQGTGA. CDR3 coding DNA: TGTGCCAGCAGCTTATCCCAGGGAGGCACTGAAGCTTTCTTT. Residues: CASSLSQGGTEAFF.

This clone was picked up a small number of times. The limits of the CDR3 on the DNA are not certain, so only TCRdb's listed CDR3 is given. CDR3 region: CSVGGGTDTF. This sequence joins TRBV29-1 and TRBJ1-2. Including both end residues, the CDR3 is 10 amino acids long. Germline V gene lookup returns CDR1 SQVTM and CDR2 ANQGSEA.

V usage is TRBV7-3 and J usage is TRBJ2-1; TRBD1 aligns across 7 bases. The CDR3 has 17 residues. Unmatched junction bases numbered 17, after V lost 4 bases and J lost 8 bases. Germline lookup yields CDR1 SGHTA and CDR2 FQGTGA. The DNA of the CDR3 is TGTGCCAGCAGCTACACCCTAATCCCGACAGGGTACGATGAGCAGTTCTTC. Translation: CASSYTLIPTGYDEQFF.

CDR3 in DNA: TGTGCCAGCAGTGAAGAGGGACAGGGATCTGGGGCCAACGTCCTGACTTTC. Residues: CASSEEGQGSGANVLTF. The chain employs TRBV6-1 and TRBJ2-6, with TRBD1 identical over 9 bases. V was pared by 1 base and J by 1 base, with 2 bases of the junction left unmatched. Germline V lookup: CDR1 MNHNS, CDR2 SASEGT. The CDR3 contains 17 residues.

The chain employs TRBV29-1 and TRBJ1-2; 7 bases match TRBD1. CDR1 and CDR2 from the germline V gene are SQVTM and ANQGSEA. Trimming removed 7 bases from V and 0 bases from J; junction bases left unmatched: 5. The CDR3 extends over 13 amino acids. In DNA, the CDR3 is TGCAGCGCCGAACAGGGGCCTAACTATGGCTACACCTTC. Encoded protein: CSAEQGPNYGYTF.

CDR3 in amino acids: CASSYRGSHEKLFF. The CDR3 nucleotides read TGTGCCAGCAGCTACAGGGGGAGCCATGAAAAACTGTTTTTT. J is TRBJ1-4 and V is TRBV5-6, with TRBD1 identical over 8 bases. The J segment lost 6 bases and the V segment lost 3 bases, leaving 4 bases of the junction unmatched. This CDR3 contains 14 residues. Germline V gives CDR1 SGHDT, CDR2 YYEEEE.

The chain couples TRBV5-1 to TRBJ1-1; TRBD1 agrees at 9 bases. The CDR3 loop spans 15 amino acids. The germline V gene encodes CDR1 SGHRS and CDR2 YFSETQ. Trimming cost V 4 bases and J 1 base; bases outside gene matches: 5. The CDR3 protein is CASSVDRGRNTEAFF. The CDR3 DNA is TGCGCCAGCAGCGTGGACAGGGGCCGGAACACTGAAGCTTTCTTT. Complete variable domain (other parts from reference TRBV5-1 and TRBJ1-1): KAGVTQTPRYLIKTRGQQVTLSCSPISGHRSVSWYQQTPGQGLQFLFEYFSETQRNKGNFPGRFSGRQFSNSRSEMNVSTLELGDSALYLCASSVDRGRNTEAFFGQGTRLTVV.

The chain has TRBV19 and TRBJ1-1; 9 bases are shared with TRBD1. This CDR3 contains 14 residues. CDR1 LNHDA and CDR2 SQIVND come from the germline V gene (reference sequence). V dropped 4 bases and J dropped 3; count of bases not matched to a gene: 3. CDR3 amino acids: CASSTRTGDTEAFF. CDR3 nucleotide sequence: TGTGCCAGTAGTACTAGGACAGGGGACACTGAAGCTTTCTTT. Filled out from reference TRBV19 and TRBJ1-1, the complete variable domain reads DGGITQSPKYLFRKEGQNVTLSCEQNLNHDAMYWYRQDPGQGLRLIYYSQIVNDFQKGDIAEGYSVSREKKESFPLTVTSAQKNPTAFYLCASSTRTGDTEAFFGQGTRLTVV.

The rearrangement uses TRBV9 and TRBJ2-2, with D tentatively TRBD1 (6 bases). Germline loops: CDR1 SGDLS, CDR2 YYNGEE. The CDR3 runs to 12 residues. The CDR3 is CAVQGITGELFF. The CDR3 DNA is TGTGCAGTACAGGGAATCACCGGGGAGCTGTTTTTT.

The chain joins TRBV6-5 to TRBJ1-2; 11 bases are shared with TRBD1. This CDR3 region has 15 residues. Germline values: CDR1 MNHEY, CDR2 SVGAGI. The V and J ends lost 6 bases and 3 bases, in that order; junction bases with no gene match: 6. CDR3 protein: CASRPKGQGDYGYTF. The CDR3 DNA reads TGTGCCAGCAGACCGAAGGGACAGGGGGACTATGGCTACACCTTC.

This chain links TRBV5-1 with TRBJ2-1, with 9 bases fitting TRBD1. The CDR3 is 15 amino acids. Looked up from germline, CDR1 is SGHRS and CDR2 is YFSETQ. With 0 bases clipped from V and 3 bases from J, the junction kept 1 base outside the gene matches. The CDR3 region is CASSLGDRDYNEQFF. In DNA form, the CDR3 reads TGCGCCAGCAGCTTGGGGGACAGGGACTACAATGAGCAGTTCTTC.

The chain is built from TRBV4-3 and TRBJ2-7; D remains unclear. The CDR3 contains 15 residues. Trimming cost V 0 bases and J 2 bases, with 11 bases left between them. Germline CDR1 reads LGHNA; CDR2 reads YSLEER. In nucleotides, the CDR3 is TGCGCCAGCAGCCAAGAGATGGCCGAGGCCTACGAGCAGTACTTC. Protein: CASSQEMAEAYEQYF.

The rearrangement links TRBV4-2 to TRBJ2-1; 12 nucleotides line up with TRBD2. CDR1 and CDR2 (germline): LGHNA, YNFKEQ. The length of the CDR3 is 17 residues. V shed 8 bases and J 0 bases; nucleotides not matched to a gene: 8. CDR3 loop: CASGPLAGGSSYNEQFF. DNA for the CDR3: TGTGCCAGCGGGCCTCTAGCGGGGGGGAGCTCCTACAATGAGCAGTTCTTC.

The chain employs TRBV5-1 and TRBJ2-3; a weak D match, TRBD1 (5 bases). CDR1 is SGHRS and CDR2 is YFSETQ in the germline V gene. CDR3 length: 13 amino acids. V was cut by 2 bases and J by 3 bases, with 7 bases left in between. CDR3 nucleotides: TGCGCCAGCAGCTTAGGGGAAACAGATACGCAGTATTTT. Protein sequence: CASSLGETDTQYF.

V gene TRBV11-1 combines with J gene TRBJ1-1; D is possibly TRBD1 (5 bases). V was clipped by 3 bases and J by 6 bases, with 17 bases between them. Germline CDR1 and CDR2: SGHAT and FQDESV (reference sequence). This CDR3 spans 15 amino acids. In nucleotides, the CDR3 is TGTGCCAGCAGCTTCTCGACAGTGGGCAGCGCTGAAGCTTTCTTT. The encoded protein is CASSFSTVGSAEAFF. The whole variable domain, remainder taken from reference TRBV11-1 and TRBJ1-1, is EAEVAQSPRYKITEKSQAVAFWCDPISGHATLYWYRQILGQGPELLVQFQDESVVDDSQLPKDRFSAERLKGVDSTLKIQPAELGDSAMYLCASSFSTVGSAEAFFGQGTRLTVV.